The present entry profiles one TCR beta chain with its context. Its antigen is not identified. During the collection period, no donor immune events like infections were recorded. The data were obtained in a study of identifying expanded T cells in peripheral blood. Study-wide results and caveats: Over about two and four weeks, about 17 and 20 clones changed, versus 1.2 between replicates. Clone count variance between two-week samples rose with total template count.

This CDR3 region has 14 residues. The J segment lost 8 bases and the V segment lost 5 bases, leaving 11 bases of the junction unmatched. The germline gives CDR1 SEHNR, CDR2 FQNEAQ (reference sequence). Produced via immunoSEQ multiplex PCR; TCRdb's table is partial and in-frame only. The sample includes about 130,000 clones, around nine tenths of them seen just once. The sequence came from a person aged 18 to 75 in good health. The V gene is TRBV7-9, the J gene TRBJ1-2; 7 bases are shared with TRBD1. Material: blood. This CDR3 reads CASSKDRALGGYTF. The CDR3 bases are TGTGCCAGCAGCAAAGACAGGGCCCTTGGAGGCTACACCTTC.